A single sample gave rise to the 28 T cell receptor beta chains below, sequenced in a study of blood T cells in healthy people across ages. PCR was performed a second time for about 7 to 12 cycles using a sample-barcoded 5' primer and a J-beta primer mix. In TCRdb, the 5' RACE reads were re-called with MiXCR into one record per CDR3 protein. The sample includes roughly 700,000 distinct CDR3 sequences, 49% of them seen just once. The sample consisted of blood. Source of these receptors: a woman aged 60 to 75 in good health.

V is TRBV3-1 and J is TRBJ2-6, with unresolved D. Trimming cost V 1 base and J 2 bases, with 15 bases left between them. The CDR3 is made up of 18 amino acids. From germline, CDR1 is LGHDT and CDR2 YNNKEL (reference sequence). In nucleotides, the CDR3 is TGTGCCAGCAGCCAAGCCCTCCCGGTTTTTGCTGGGGCCAACGTCCTGACTTTC. This sequence encodes CASSQALPVFAGANVLTF.

This chain links TRBV27 with TRBJ2-1; no definite D call. V was trimmed by 2 bases and J by 4 bases, leaving 18 bases between them. CDR1 is MNHEY and CDR2 is SMNVEV in the germline V gene (reference sequence). The CDR3 totals 17 residues. CDR3 sequence: CASSLNPRVGQYNEQFF. The CDR3 DNA sequence: TGTGCCAGCAGTTTAAACCCCCGGGTGGGCCAGTACAATGAGCAGTTCTTC.

V is TRBV7-2 and J is TRBJ1-1, with 8 nucleotides matching TRBD1. This CDR3 spans 14 amino acids. The J segment lost 8 bases and the V segment lost 5 bases, leaving 10 bases of the junction unmatched. Germline V CDR1 and CDR2: SGHTA, FQGNSA. CDR3 in DNA: TGTGCCAGCAGCCCTAGGTCACAGGGGGGAGAAGCTTTCTTT. Translation: CASSPRSQGGEAFF. Together with reference TRBV7-2 and TRBJ1-1, the CDR3 gives the full variable domain: GAGVSQSPSNKVTEKGKDVELRCDPISGHTALYWYRQSLGQGLEFLIYFQGNSAPDKSGLPSDRFSAERTGGSVSTLTIQRTQQEDSAVYLCASSPRSQGGEAFFGQGTRLTVV.

The CDR3 protein is CASSLTKLAGVPPYEQYF. CDR3 bases: TGTGCCAGCAGCTTAACAAAACTAGCGGGAGTACCACCCTACGAGCAGTACTTC. V and J are TRBV7-2 and TRBJ2-7; TRBD2 agrees at 11 bases. Germline V gene lookup returns CDR1 SGHTA and CDR2 FQGNSA. This CDR3 is built from 18 residues. Germline trimming cut 2 bases from V and 2 bases from J; bases unmatched to any gene: 11.

The chain recombines TRBV5-1 with TRBJ2-1, with D maybe TRBD1 (6 bases). The CDR3 totals 15 residues. Germline V gives CDR1 SGHRS, CDR2 YFSETQ. V dropped 5 bases and J dropped 2 bases, with 14 bases sitting between them. The CDR3 DNA reads as TGCGCCAGCAGGGGGGCCTTGGAAACCTACAATGAGCAGTTCTTC. Its translation is CASRGALETYNEQFF.

The chain combines TRBV6-2 or TRBV6-3 with TRBJ2-1, with 7 bases matching TRBD2. The germline CDR1 and CDR2 sequences are MNHEY and SVGEGT. Germline trimming cut 2 bases from V and 7 bases from J; bases unmatched to any gene: 14. The length of the CDR3 is 17 residues. CDR3 DNA sequence: TGTGCCAGCAGTTACCCACTGGGAGGGTTGGTCCGGAATGAGCAGTTCTTC. Amino acid sequence: CASSYPLGGLVRNEQFF.

This chain uses TRBV20-1 with TRBJ1-4, with 8 bases fitting TRBD1. The CDR3 totals 13 residues. With V trimmed by 4 bases and J by 7 bases, 5 bases remained unmatched. The germline CDR1 and CDR2 sequences are DFQATT and SNEGSKA (reference sequence). As DNA, the CDR3 is TGCAGTGCTAAACAGGGGGGGAGTGAAAAACTGTTTTTT. As protein: CSAKQGGSEKLFF.

The V call is TRBV29-1, the J call TRBJ1-1, with 8 bases matching TRBD1. V dropped 1 base and J dropped 8; count of bases not matched to a gene: 6. This CDR3 region has 13 residues. Looked up from germline, CDR1 is SQVTM and CDR2 is ANQGSEA. CDR3 sequence reads: CSVEAPGGREAFF. The CDR3, as DNA: TGCAGCGTTGAAGCGCCAGGGGGCCGAGAAGCTTTCTTT.

This clonotype was seen once. This sequence joins TRBV7-2 and TRBJ1-6; possibly TRBD1 for D (5 bases). V dropped 2 bases and J dropped 9 bases, with 14 bases sitting between them. CDR1 SGHTA and CDR2 FQGNSA come from the germline V gene. The CDR3 is made up of 15 amino acids. This chain's CDR3 is CASSLWGRSSSPLHF. Written as DNA, the CDR3 is TGTGCCAGCAGCTTATGGGGCAGATCGAGTTCACCCCTCCACTTT.

This clonotype came up once. The J gene is TRBJ2-4, the V gene TRBV6-1; 8 bases line up with TRBD1. With V trimmed by 3 bases and J by 15 bases, 4 bases remained unmatched. This CDR3 is built from 11 residues. Germline-derived CDR1 and CDR2 are MNHNS and SASEGT. The CDR3 spells CASSDGGTGYF. Here the CDR3 DNA reads TGTGCCAGCAGTGATGGGGGGACAGGGTACTTC.

J is TRBJ2-5 and V is TRBV20-1, with 7 nucleotides matching TRBD2. The germline V gene has CDR1 DFQATT and CDR2 SNEGSKA (reference sequence). V lost 3 bases to trimming and J lost 11 bases; unmatched junction nucleotides: 18. The CDR3 runs 15 residues. This chain's CDR3 is CSARSASGVNREQYF. CDR3 sequence (DNA): TGCAGTGCTAGGAGTGCGAGCGGGGTAAATAGGGAGCAGTACTTC.

The sample holds a few counts of this clonotype. This chain links TRBV29-1 with TRBJ1-6; D not resolved. The germline V gene has CDR1 SQVTM and CDR2 ANQGSEA. The CDR3 covers 11 residues. Trimming stripped 5 bases from V and 9 bases from J, with 8 bases between. CDR3 sequence (DNA): TGCAGCGTTATAGCCGGTTCACCCCTCCACTTT. This gives the protein CSVIAGSPLHF.

The chain combines TRBV7-9 with TRBJ2-6; D is possibly TRBD2 (6 bases). Germline CDR1 reads SEHNR; CDR2 reads FQNEAQ (reference sequence). V was pared by 1 base and J by 2 bases, with 9 bases between. The CDR3 runs 16 residues. The CDR3 sequence: CASSLVPGAGANVLTF. In nucleotides, the CDR3 is TGTGCCAGCAGCTTAGTGCCGGGGGCTGGGGCCAACGTCCTGACTTTC.

This chain uses TRBV7-2 with TRBJ2-7; D may match TRBD1 or TRBD2 (5 bases each). This CDR3 is built from 14 residues. Germline CDR1 and CDR2: SGHTA and FQGNSA. V was shortened by 5 bases and J by 7 bases, with 18 bases between the two germline ends. CDR3 bases: TGTGCCAGCAGCAAATCACTGAGGGGAAGTGAGCAGTACTTC. Translation gives CASSKSLRGSEQYF. The complete variable domain, with remaining parts taken from reference TRBV7-2 and TRBJ2-7, reads GAGVSQSPSNKVTEKGKDVELRCDPISGHTALYWYRQSLGQGLEFLIYFQGNSAPDKSGLPSDRFSAERTGGSVSTLTIQRTQQEDSAVYLCASSKSLRGSEQYFGPGTRLTVT.

V gene TRBV29-1 combines with J gene TRBJ2-1; possible D gene TRBD1, 6 bases. The assigned J gene may be wrong: the sequence end matches TRBJ2-7 better. The germline V gene encodes CDR1 SQVTM and CDR2 ANQGSEA. CDR3 length: 15 residues. As DNA, the CDR3 is TGCAGCGTTGATGGGGGCGCCGGCTCCTACAATGAGCAGTACTTC. This translates into CSVDGGAGSYNEQYF.

The chain uses TRBV5-1 and TRBJ2-7, with D unclear. The CDR3 totals 15 residues. V was pared by 4 bases and J by 3 bases, with 17 bases between. CDR1 SGHRS and CDR2 YFSETQ come from the germline V gene. The CDR3 sequence: CASSINARINYEQYF. The CDR3 DNA reads as TGCGCCAGCAGCATTAACGCCAGAATAAACTACGAGCAGTACTTC.

This clonotype was found a few times. The chain has TRBV3-1 and TRBJ2-7, with D possibly being TRBD1 (6 bases). The ends were cut back, 0 bases at V and 3 bases at J, with 12 bases in the middle. The germline CDR1 and CDR2 sequences are LGHDT and YNNKEL (reference sequence). The CDR3 consists of 15 residues. In DNA, the CDR3 is TGTGCCAGCAGCCAAGAACAGGGTTTGCTCTACGAGCAGTACTTC. This codes for CASSQEQGLLYEQYF.

A few counts support this clonotype. The V call is TRBV11-2, the J call TRBJ2-4, with a weak D call TRBD1 (6 bases). V shed 6 bases and J shed 3 bases, with 12 bases lying between them. CDR1 and CDR2 (germline): SGHAT, FQNNGV. CDR3 length equals 14 residues. The CDR3 DNA follows: TGTGCCAGCAGTTCACAGGGTCACAAAAACATTCAGTACTTC. This encodes CASSSQGHKNIQYF.

This rearrangement joins TRBV24-1 to TRBJ2-3; tentatively, D is TRBD1 (5 bases). V shed 9 bases and J shed 3 bases, with 9 bases lying between them. CDR1 KGHDR and CDR2 SFDVKD come from the germline V gene. The CDR3 has 12 residues. CDR3 region: CATQGTTDTQYF. CDR3 DNA: TGTGCCACCCAGGGTACTACAGATACGCAGTATTTT.

The chain carries TRBV24-1 and TRBJ2-3; tentatively, D is TRBD1 (6 bases). V gave up 4 bases and J gave up 1 base, with 14 bases separating them. The CDR3 totals 16 residues. CDR1 and CDR2 from the germline V gene are KGHDR and SFDVKD. CDR3 sequence (DNA): TGTGCCACCAGTGACCCACAGGGATCGGGCACAGATACGCAGTATTTT. This translates into CATSDPQGSGTDTQYF.

This clonotype has a handful of counts. This rearrangement joins TRBV11-1 to TRBJ2-6, with D possibly being TRBD1 (6 bases). The CDR3 extends over 17 amino acids. Germline V gene lookup returns CDR1 SGHAT and CDR2 FQDESV (reference sequence). With 4 bases removed from V and 0 bases from J, the gap between germline ends came to 13 bases. The CDR3 bases are TGTGCCAGCAGCTCGAGGACAGCCTCCTCTGGGGCCAACGTCCTGACTTTC. Its protein product is CASSSRTASSGANVLTF.

This clonotype occurred once. The chain has TRBV20-1 and TRBJ2-7; D is ambiguous. The CDR3 has 14 amino acids. The V end lost 7 bases, the J end lost 7 bases, and 23 bases lay between the germline ends. The V gene's germline CDR1 is DFQATT and CDR2 SNEGSKA (reference sequence). CDR3 loop: CSVPPRLGYNEQYF. CDR3 bases: TGCAGTGTACCCCCTAGGCTAGGGTACAATGAGCAGTACTTC.

CDR3 loop: CASSQGFDTEAFF. CDR3 coding DNA: TGTGCCAGCTCACAGGGGTTTGACACTGAAGCTTTCTTT. The chain carries TRBV18 and TRBJ1-1; D possibly corresponds to TRBD1 (5 bases). Germline CDR1 reads KGHSH; CDR2 reads LQKENI. CDR3 length equals 13 residues. V was cut by 4 bases and J by 3 bases, with 9 bases left in between. The full variable domain, with the rest looked up from reference TRBV18 and TRBJ1-1, is NAGVMQNPRHLVRRRGQEARLRCSPMKGHSHVYWYRQLPEEGLKFMVYLQKENIIDESGMPKERFSAEFPKEGPSILRIQQVVRGDSAAYFCASSQGFDTEAFFGQGTRLTVV.

This clonotype was counted between two and nine times. The chain recombines TRBV20-1 with TRBJ2-1; TRBD1 agrees at 7 bases. Looked up from germline, CDR1 is DFQATT and CDR2 is SNEGSKA (reference sequence). The CDR3 has 16 residues. The V gene end was trimmed by 0 bases and the J gene end by 1 base; junction bases not matched to a gene: 6. The CDR3 loop is CSARDARGYSYNEQFF. The CDR3 DNA reads TGCAGTGCTAGAGATGCCAGGGGGTATTCCTACAATGAGCAGTTCTTC.

The rearrangement uses TRBV15 and TRBJ2-1; D may correspond to TRBD1 or TRBD2 (6 bases each). V was cut by 1 base and J by 13 bases, with 20 bases left in between. Per the germline V gene, CDR1 is LNHNV and CDR2 is YYDKDF (reference sequence). The CDR3 consists of 15 residues. The CDR3 DNA sequence: TGTGCCACCAGCAGAGGGGTCGGGGGCCAAGAGACCCAGTTCTTC. The encoded protein is CATSRGVGGQETQFF.

This clonotype was seen only a few times. The V gene is TRBV29-1, the J gene TRBJ2-7; 9 bases are shared with TRBD1. CDR1 and CDR2 (germline): SQVTM, ANQGSEA. The CDR3 length is 14 residues. The trim removed 5 bases at V and 5 bases at J, leaving 10 bases unmatched. CDR3 amino acids: CSVRGWTGEHEQYF. The CDR3 nucleotides are TGCAGCGTTCGGGGATGGACAGGGGAGCACGAGCAGTACTTC.

As concerns this clonotype: At one boundary the junction diverges from the germline segment, which might be a read error. The rearrangement uses TRBV7-2 and TRBJ2-2; TRBD2 matches at 9 bases. Germline values: CDR1 SGHTA, CDR2 FQGNSA. The CDR3 consists of 16 residues. The CDR3 DNA is TGTGCCGGCAGACCTAGACTAGCGGCATACACCGGGGAGCTGTTTTTT. Translated: CAGRPRLAAYTGELFF.

The V gene is TRBV5-6, the J gene TRBJ2-5; D gene ambiguous. V dropped 4 bases and J dropped 5 bases, with 9 bases sitting between them. Per germline, CDR1 SGHDT and CDR2 YYEEEE. This CDR3 has 12 residues. The CDR3 reads CASSSRWETQYF. The CDR3 nucleotides are TGTGCCAGCAGCAGCAGGTGGGAGACCCAGTACTTC.